The 26 T cell receptor beta chains presented below share a single source sample, sequenced in a study of blood T cell repertoires in COVID-19. Assay used: immunoSEQ multiplex PCR; TCRdb lists only in-frame clones, some missing. The table has roughly 310,000 clones, 89% seen once. Sequencing was performed on PBMCs or T cells enriched from blood (not recorded which). These receptors all come from a woman in her thirties or forties who had recovered from COVID-19.

The chain combines TRBV15 with TRBJ1-2; D gene unclear. This CDR3 spans 15 amino acids. The V gene's germline CDR1 is LNHNV and CDR2 YYDKDF (reference sequence). Trimming left V 1 base short and J 6 bases short, with 15 bases between. The CDR3: CATSRGGPALDGYTF. The CDR3 nucleotides are TGTGCCACCAGCAGAGGTGGGCCGGCGTTGGATGGCTACACCTTC.

The chain uses TRBV19 and TRBJ1-3, with D maybe TRBD1 (6 bases). CDR1 and CDR2 (germline): LNHDA, SQIVND (reference sequence). The CDR3 is made up of 15 amino acids. V lost 6 bases and J lost 5, with 17 bases in between. As DNA, the CDR3 is TGTGCCAGTAGCCCCCTTCAGGGGTCCAGAAACACCATATATTTT. Protein: CASSPLQGSRNTIYF.

The chain's CDR3 is CASSSPQGAEAFF. CDR3 sequence (DNA): TGTGCCAGCAGCTCGCCTCAGGGGGCTGAAGCTTTCTTT. The chain couples TRBV3-1 (or the pseudogene TRBV3-2) to TRBJ1-1, with 7 nucleotides matching TRBD1. The V and J ends lost 5 bases and 6 bases, in that order; junction bases with no gene match: 6. The CDR3 spans 13 residues. Germline V lookup: CDR1 LGHDT, CDR2 YNNKEL (reference sequence).

The chain is built from TRBV28 and TRBJ2-7; 7 bases align to TRBD2. Germline trimming cut 5 bases from V and 3 bases from J; bases unmatched to any gene: 4. This CDR3 has 13 amino acids. Germline V lookup: CDR1 MDHEN, CDR2 SYDVKM. CDR3 nucleotides: TGTGCCAGCAGTCTCGGACTAGTCTACGAGCAGTACTTC. Amino acid sequence: CASSLGLVYEQYF.

This clone was observed a single time. The chain joins TRBV3-1 (or the pseudogene TRBV3-2) to TRBJ1-4; D is unclear. The CDR3 is 14 amino acids. Per germline, CDR1 LGHDT and CDR2 YNNKEL (reference sequence). V was cut by 6 bases and J by 8 bases, with 16 bases left in between. CDR3 sequence reads: CASSRPSRPEKLFF. For the CDR3, the DNA is TGTGCCAGCAGTCGACCGTCGCGGCCCGAAAAACTGTTTTTT.

The chain joins TRBV7-2 to TRBJ2-5, with 12 bases that match TRBD2. The CDR3 length is 17 residues. V was clipped by 0 bases and J by 0 bases; unmatched bases: 2. CDR1 SGHTA and CDR2 FQGNSA come from the germline V gene. The CDR3 spells CASSLAASGGDQETQYF. The CDR3 DNA reads TGTGCCAGCAGCTTAGCCGCTAGCGGGGGGGACCAAGAGACCCAGTACTTC.

J is TRBJ2-5 and V is TRBV9; 10 nucleotides agree with TRBD1. From germline, CDR1 is SGDLS and CDR2 YYNGEE. The V and J ends lost 0 bases and 2 bases, in that order; junction bases with no gene match: 1. The CDR3 consists of 15 residues. The CDR3 nucleotides are TGTGCCAGCAGCGTAGAGGACAGGGGGCAAGAGACCCAGTACTTC. This sequence encodes CASSVEDRGQETQYF. Filled out from reference TRBV9 and TRBJ2-5, the complete variable domain reads DSGVTQTPKHLITATGQRVTLRCSPRSGDLSVYWYQQSLDQGLQFLIQYYNGEERAKGNILERFSAQQFPDLHSELNLSSLELGDSALYFCASSVEDRGQETQYFGPGTRLLVL.

V and J are TRBV7-2 and TRBJ2-5; 13 bases map to TRBD2. The CDR3 spans 16 residues. V lost 1 base, J lost 5 bases, and 4 bases stayed unmatched. CDR1 and CDR2 from the germline V gene are SGHTA and FQGNSA. CDR3 sequence reads: CASSLGLAGGSETQYF. DNA of the CDR3: TGTGCCAGCAGCTTAGGACTAGCGGGAGGATCGGAGACCCAGTACTTC.

The rearrangement links TRBV10-3 to TRBJ2-1; TRBD2 agrees at 12 bases. The CDR3 totals 17 residues. The germline gives CDR1 ENHRY, CDR2 SYGVKD. V lost 10 bases, J lost 6 bases, and 16 bases stayed unmatched. DNA of the CDR3: TGTGCCACCTGGGGTACTAGCGGGGGGACGGGAGGCAATGAGCAGTTCTTC. Protein product: CATWGTSGGTGGNEQFF.

Concerning this clone itself: A read error may produce the germline difference seen at one junction end. The rearrangement uses TRBV7-2 and TRBJ2-5, with a weak D call TRBD2 (5 bases). The germline V gene encodes CDR1 SGHTA and CDR2 FQGNSA. The CDR3 consists of 11 residues. CDR3 in DNA: TGTGCCAGCAGCCCCCAGCGGTCGGGGAACTTC. Protein product: CASSPQRSGNF.

The rearrangement joins TRBV7-2 to TRBJ2-1, with 10 bases fitting TRBD2. This CDR3 contains 16 residues. The ends lost 1 base at V and 0 bases at J; junction bases unmatched: 0. In germline, CDR1 is SGHTA, CDR2 FQGNSA. This CDR3 reads CASSLGLAGSYNEQFF. The CDR3 region has the DNA TGTGCCAGCAGCTTAGGACTAGCGGGCTCCTACAATGAGCAGTTCTTC. The complete variable domain, with remaining parts taken from reference TRBV7-2 and TRBJ2-1, reads GAGVSQSPSNKVTEKGKDVELRCDPISGHTALYWYRQSLGQGLEFLIYFQGNSAPDKSGLPSDRFSAERTGGSVSTLTIQRTQQEDSAVYLCASSLGLAGSYNEQFFGPGTRLTVL.

This clone has only one observation. This chain links TRBV2 with TRBJ1-1; perhaps TRBD1 as D (6 bases). Germline assignment: CDR1 SNHLY and CDR2 FYNNEI. Between the trimmed V and J ends, which lost 6 bases and 3 bases, there was a span of 11 bases. This CDR3 has 13 amino acids. CDR3 loop: CASSWGQYTEAFF. The CDR3, as DNA: TGTGCCAGCAGCTGGGGACAATACACTGAAGCTTTCTTT.

The chain links TRBV2 to TRBJ1-4, with D unresolved. With 3 bases removed from V and 3 bases from J, the gap between germline ends came to 8 bases. In germline, CDR1 is SNHLY, CDR2 FYNNEI. This CDR3 spans 14 amino acids. As DNA, the CDR3 is TGTGCCAGCAGTGACGCACTGGCTAATGAAAAACTGTTTTTT. This encodes CASSDALANEKLFF.

The chain joins TRBV9 to TRBJ2-5; 12 bases align to TRBD1. V lost 0 bases and J lost 5; bases outside the gene matches: 5. Germline CDR1 is SGDLS and CDR2 is YYNGEE. CDR3 length: 16 residues. The CDR3 DNA reads as TGTGCCAGCAGCGTAGAAGGGACAGGGGGCTTGGAGACCCAGTACTTC. Translated, it gives CASSVEGTGGLETQYF.

J is TRBJ2-7 and V is TRBV6-5; 8 bases agree with TRBD1. CDR1 is MNHEY, CDR2 SVGAGI, per germline. V lost 2 bases to trimming and J lost 2 bases; unmatched junction nucleotides: 8. This CDR3 spans 16 amino acids. The CDR3, as DNA: TGTGCCAGCAGTTACGGGACAGGTCCACAACCCTACGAGCAGTACTTC. Translating it yields CASSYGTGPQPYEQYF.

The sample holds one count of this clone. This chain links TRBV5-1 with TRBJ2-7, with 9 nucleotides matching TRBD1. V shed 0 bases, J shed 9 bases, and the junction held 4 bases outside the gene matches. Germline V gene sequence: CDR1 SGHRS, CDR2 YFSETQ. This CDR3 contains 13 residues. CDR3 DNA sequence: TGCGCCAGCAGCTTGGACAGGGGGCCAGCGCAGTACTTC. Protein product: CASSLDRGPAQYF.

V gene TRBV11-2 combines with J gene TRBJ2-5; D perhaps matches TRBD1 (6 bases). The CDR3 length is 16 residues. Germline V gene data show CDR1 as SGHAT and CDR2 as FQNNGV. Trimming pared 3 bases from V and 1 base from J, leaving 15 bases between. The CDR3 loop is CASSLGEWGPQETQYF. In DNA form, the CDR3 reads TGTGCCAGCAGCTTGGGCGAGTGGGGGCCCCAAGAGACCCAGTACTTC.

The V call is TRBV11-3, the J call TRBJ2-5, with D tentatively TRBD2 (5 bases). From germline, CDR1 is SGHNT and CDR2 YENEEA. The CDR3 is made up of 14 amino acids. With 6 bases removed from V and 2 bases from J, the gap between germline ends came to 13 bases. The CDR3 DNA is TGTGCCAGCAGTCCCTGGGCGGGTCAAGAGACCCAGTACTTC. Translation: CASSPWAGQETQYF.

The chain links TRBV19 to TRBJ2-5; 7 bases align to TRBD2. Germline trimming cut 5 bases from V and 2 bases from J; bases unmatched to any gene: 11. The CDR3 covers 16 residues. Germline assignment: CDR1 LNHDA and CDR2 SQIVND (reference sequence). Here the CDR3 reads CASSATFTGGQETQYF. DNA for the CDR3: TGTGCCAGTAGTGCCACCTTTACGGGGGGTCAAGAGACCCAGTACTTC.

The gene calls are TRBV28 and TRBJ1-1, with TRBD1 identical over 9 bases. This CDR3 region has 15 residues. The germline CDR1 and CDR2 sequences are MDHEN and SYDVKM. Trimming at V came to 5 bases and at J to 5 bases, leaving 9 bases not matched to a gene. CDR3 sequence reads: CASSTAGTGSTEAFF. CDR3 nucleotide sequence: TGTGCCAGCAGTACAGCCGGGACAGGGAGTACTGAAGCTTTCTTT.

J is TRBJ2-3 and V is TRBV5-1; 8 bases line up with TRBD1. V lost 4 bases to trimming and J lost 6 bases; unmatched junction nucleotides: 10. Germline-derived CDR1 and CDR2 are SGHRS and YFSETQ. This CDR3 region has 15 residues. The CDR3 nucleotides are TGCGCCAGCAGCATAGCTGGGACAGGTATCGATACGCAGTATTTT. Amino acid sequence: CASSIAGTGIDTQYF.

For the CDR3, the DNA is TGTGCCAGTAGTAACTTGGGACAGCAAGCTTTCTTT. Translating gives CASSNLGQQAFF. The genes are TRBV19 and TRBJ1-1; 7 bases match TRBD1. J gave up 9 bases and V 4 bases, and 5 bases lay outside the gene matches. Germline CDR1 LNHDA, CDR2 SQIVND (reference sequence). This CDR3 is 12 amino acids long.

The chain combines TRBV7-8 with TRBJ2-1; TRBD2 matches at 16 bases. The CDR3 is 18 amino acids. With 0 bases clipped from V and 6 bases from J, the junction kept 5 bases outside the gene matches. CDR1 and CDR2 from the germline V gene are SGHVS and FQNEAQ. Here the CDR3 DNA reads TGTGCCAGCAGCTTAGCGACCGGGACTAGCGGGAGGGGCAATGAGCAGTTCTTC. Translating gives CASSLATGTSGRGNEQFF.

This rearrangement joins TRBV2 to TRBJ2-3; D unclear. The CDR3 has 15 residues. Germline values: CDR1 SNHLY, CDR2 FYNNEI. Deletions cut 6 bases from V and 0 bases from J, with 13 bases between. The CDR3 coding sequence is TGTGCCAGCAGACTATCAGTCGGGAGCACAGATACGCAGTATTTT. It codes for CASRLSVGSTDTQYF.

This chain connects TRBV7-3 to TRBJ2-2; a weak D match, TRBD2 (6 bases). The V end lost 5 bases, the J end lost 8 bases, and 18 bases lay between the germline ends. The CDR3 is made up of 15 amino acids. CDR1 is SGHTA, CDR2 FQGTGA, per germline. As DNA, the CDR3 is TGTGCCAGCAGCCCTGCGACTAGTTGGAGTGGGGAGCTGTTTTTT. Translation: CASSPATSWSGELFF.

The V gene is TRBV7-9, the J gene TRBJ2-7, with 10 nucleotides matching TRBD2. Germline CDR1 reads SEHNR; CDR2 reads FQNEAQ (reference sequence). This CDR3 spans 15 amino acids. V lost 0 bases and J lost 4; bases outside the gene matches: 3. CDR3 loop: CASSLASGGVYEQYF. The CDR3 DNA follows: TGTGCCAGCAGCTTAGCGAGCGGGGGGGTGTACGAGCAGTACTTC.